This T cell receptor beta chain was profiled in a study of blood T cell repertoires in COVID-19. Assay: immunoSEQ multiplex PCR; the TCRdb copy retains only in-frame clones and omits some. The sample consists of about 120,000 clones, roughly three quarters of them appearing once. This clone was counted a few times. Germline CDR1 reads SGHVS; CDR2 reads FQNEAQ. This CDR3 is built from 15 residues. The V gene lost 5 bases and the J gene lost 6 bases, with 17 bases spanning the gap. The chain joins TRBV7-8 to TRBJ1-5, with D possibly TRBD1 on 6 matching bases. The TCR comes from a human donor in a cohort sampled during active COVID-19. Material: peripheral blood. The CDR3 nucleotides read TGTGCCAGCAGCGCGTTGCAGGGGCCGAGTCAGCCCCAGCATTTT. This codes for CASSALQGPSQPQHF.